The 4 T cell receptor beta chains in this list originate from one sample, sequenced in a study of blood T cell repertoires in COVID-19 (TCRdb year 2020). The protocol used for the library was the immunoSEQ multiplex PCR assay. TCRdb limited this immuneACCESS table to in-frame rearrangements with V and J called. A share of clones is missing; checked studies link under half to unresolved V genes, and the rest is unexplained. A total of about 55,000 clones appear in this sample, 88% of them only once. The ten biggest clones cover around 9.3% of the sample. Sequencing used peripheral blood. The receptors shown here come from a man in his fifties or sixties with active COVID-19.

The chain carries TRBV25-1 and TRBJ1-2; a possible D gene is TRBD1 (6 bases). Germline-derived CDR1 and CDR2 are MGHDK and SYGVNS. This CDR3 comprises 14 residues. V lost 4 bases to trimming and J lost 7 bases, with 16 bases between them. CDR3 residues: CASSARRGTAGYTF. CDR3 sequence (DNA): TGTGCCAGCAGTGCCCGCAGGGGAACCGCTGGCTACACCTTC.

This chain connects TRBV30 to TRBJ2-7; 9 bases are shared with TRBD2. CDR3 size: 14 residues. Germline V gene lookup returns CDR1 GTSNPN and CDR2 SVGIG (reference sequence). Unmatched junction bases numbered 7, after V lost 3 bases and J lost 4 bases. The CDR3 coding sequence is TGTGCCTGGAGGACAGCGGGGGGAAGGTACGAGCAGTACTTC. Amino acids: CAWRTAGGRYEQYF.

About this clone: Other DNA sequences in the sample encode the same CDR3. The gene calls are TRBV4-1 and TRBJ2-7; 7 bases agree with TRBD2. This CDR3 is 13 amino acids long. Germline trimming cut 3 bases from V and 3 bases from J; bases unmatched to any gene: 2. The germline V gene encodes CDR1 MGHRA and CDR2 YSYEKL. The CDR3 protein is CASSQGLNYEQYF. The CDR3 DNA is TGCGCCAGCAGCCAGGGACTAAACTACGAGCAGTACTTC.

The chain carries TRBV27 and TRBJ1-2; D possibly corresponds to TRBD1 (5 bases). The CDR3 contains 12 residues. Trimming took off 4 bases at V and 7 bases at J, with 10 bases between the two ends. CDR1 is MNHEY and CDR2 is SMNVEV in the germline V gene (reference sequence). The CDR3 coding sequence is TGTGCCAGCAGTTCCAGGGATGCTGGCTACACCTTC. Translating it yields CASSSRDAGYTF.